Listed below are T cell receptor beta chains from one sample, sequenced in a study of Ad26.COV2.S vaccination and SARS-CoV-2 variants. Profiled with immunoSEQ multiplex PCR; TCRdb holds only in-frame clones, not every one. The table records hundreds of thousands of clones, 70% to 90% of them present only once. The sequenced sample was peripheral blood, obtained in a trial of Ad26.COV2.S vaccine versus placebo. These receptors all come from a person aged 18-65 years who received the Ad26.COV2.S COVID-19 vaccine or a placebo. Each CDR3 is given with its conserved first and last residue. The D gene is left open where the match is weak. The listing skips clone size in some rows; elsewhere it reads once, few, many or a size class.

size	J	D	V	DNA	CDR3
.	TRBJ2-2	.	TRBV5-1	TGCGCCAGCAGCACGGACACCGGGGAGCTGTTTTTT	CASSTDTGELFF
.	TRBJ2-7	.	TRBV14	TGTGCCAGCAGTTCAGGGTTTTCCGAGCAGTACTTC	CASSSGFSEQYF
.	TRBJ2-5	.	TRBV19	TGTGCCAGTAGTACCTCAGGGGTAGGGGAGACCCAGTACTTC	CASSTSGVGETQYF
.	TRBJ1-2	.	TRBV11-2	TGTGCCAGCAGCCCAGGGAAGGGCTATGGCTACACCTTC	CASSPGKGYGYTF
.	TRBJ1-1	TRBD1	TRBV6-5	TGTGCCAGCAGCGTACAGGGGGCGAATACTGAAGCTTTCTTT	CASSVQGANTEAFF
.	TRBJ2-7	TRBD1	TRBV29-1	TGCAGCGTTGATGGACAGGGTTCCTACGAGCAGTACTTC	CSVDGQGSYEQYF
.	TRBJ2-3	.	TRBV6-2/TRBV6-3	TGTGCCAGCAGTTACGTTAGAAATACGCAGTATTTT	CASSYVRNTQYF
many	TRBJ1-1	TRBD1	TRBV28	TGTGCCAGCAGCGCGACAGGGGGCAGTAAGTACACTGAAGCTTTCTTT	CASSATGGSKYTEAFF
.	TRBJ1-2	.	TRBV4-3	TGCGCCAGCAGCCAAGCTGCTGTACCTAACTATGGCTACACCTTC	CASSQAAVPNYGYTF
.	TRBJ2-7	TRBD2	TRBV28	TGTGCCAGCATCGGGGAGGGCGAGCAGTACTTC	CASIGEGEQYF
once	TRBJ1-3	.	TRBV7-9	TGTGCCAGCAGCTTAGAGAACTCTGGAAACACCATATATTTT	CASSLENSGNTIYF
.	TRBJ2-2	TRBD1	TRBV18	TGTGCCAGCTCACCACCGGGACAGGGGTTTTCGGGCACCGGGGAGCTGTTTTTT	CASSPPGQGFSGTGELFF
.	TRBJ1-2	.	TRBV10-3	TGTGCCATCAGCCGAGAGGCGAACTATGGCTACACCTTC	CAISREANYGYTF
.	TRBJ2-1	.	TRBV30	TGTGCCTCCCAGGCTTCTAGGTATGAGCAGTTCTTC	CASQASRYEQFF